Below are 3 T cell receptor beta chains sequenced from a single sample in a study of blood T cell repertoires in COVID-19 (dated by TCRdb to the early 2020s). The library was produced with the immunoSEQ multiplex PCR assay. TCRdb limited this immuneACCESS table to in-frame rearrangements with V and J called. A share of clones is missing; checked studies link under half to unresolved V genes, and the rest is unexplained. The sample table contains roughly 190,000 clones; only one count was recorded for 84% of them. Jointly, the top ten make up roughly 5.3% of the sample. The sequenced sample consisted of peripheral blood. These receptor sequences come from a woman between 70 and 85 years old with active or convalescent COVID-19.

The chain joins TRBV3-1 (or the pseudogene TRBV3-2) to TRBJ2-7; D uncertain. The CDR3 covers 15 residues. V lost 2 bases to trimming and J lost 2 bases, with 13 bases between them. CDR1 is LGHDT, CDR2 YNNKEL, per germline (reference sequence). CDR3 residues: CASSQRLGQAYEQYF. Here the CDR3 DNA reads TGTGCCAGCAGCCAAAGATTGGGTCAGGCCTACGAGCAGTACTTC.

The V and J genes are TRBV7-9 and TRBJ2-5; 9 bases line up with TRBD1. CDR3 length: 15 residues. CDR1 and CDR2 from the germline V gene are SEHNR and FQNEAQ (reference sequence). Unmatched junction bases numbered 7, after V lost 4 bases and J lost 4 bases. The CDR3 loop is CASSWGQGIGETQYF. In DNA, the CDR3 is TGTGCCAGCAGCTGGGGACAGGGAATCGGAGAGACCCAGTACTTC.

Only a few counts were recorded for this clone. The chain couples TRBV5-4 to TRBJ1-2, with 10 bases that match TRBD1. V lost 4 bases to trimming and J lost 9 bases; unmatched junction nucleotides: 15. CDR3 length equals 16 residues. Germline CDR1 reads SGHNT; CDR2 reads YYREEE (reference sequence). CDR3 residues: CASSPLEATGGLSYTF. The CDR3 nucleotides read TGTGCCAGCAGCCCCCTGGAGGCGACAGGGGGCTTGAGCTACACCTTC. The full variable domain, its missing parts supplied by reference TRBV5-4 and TRBJ1-2, is ETGVTQSPTHLIKTRGQQVTLRCSSQSGHNTVSWYQQALGQGPQFIFQYYREEENGRGNFPPRFSGLQFPNYSSELNVNALELDDSALYLCASSPLEATGGLSYTFGSGTRLTVV.